This TCR beta chain is drawn from a study of cytomegalovirus exposure and HLA in healthy donors. Both 60 Vbeta primers and 13 Jbeta primers went into the PCR. Using immunoSEQ multiplex PCR, the repertoire was profiled, and TCRdb retains in-frame clones only, with some absent. The sample has roughly 130,000 clones; about three quarters are singletons. Germline lookup yields CDR1 MNHNY and CDR2 SVGAGI (reference sequence). There are 15 residues in the CDR3. The chain is built from TRBV6-6 and TRBJ2-5; possible D gene TRBD2, 5 bases. The DNA end lines up better with TRBJ2-7; the J call may be wrong. This TCR was recovered from a human donor in good health. The sample consisted of PBMCs. CDR3 loop: CASSPTTGSTYEQYF. The CDR3 DNA follows: TGTGCCAGCAGCCCTACCACGGGGTCTACCTACGAGCAGTACTTC.